The 20 T cell receptor beta chains below all came from one sample that was sequenced in a study of blood T cell repertoires in COVID-19. TCRdb keeps only in-frame clones here, not all; method: immunoSEQ multiplex PCR. This sample has about 220,000 clones; 75% to 85% occur once, and the top ten carry 2% to 2.5%. What was sequenced was peripheral blood. These receptors were obtained from a man between 35 and 55 years old who had recovered from COVID-19.

This chain joins TRBV3-1 (or the pseudogene TRBV3-2) and TRBJ1-1; 11 positions match TRBD1. The CDR3 runs 23 residues. Germline V CDR1 and CDR2: LGHDT, YNNKEL (reference sequence). Germline trimming cut 0 bases from V and 2 bases from J; bases unmatched to any gene: 23. The CDR3: CASSQDAPDRGRQGLEVNTEAFF. As DNA, the CDR3 is TGTGCCAGCAGCCAAGATGCCCCGGACAGGGGGCGCCAAGGCCTGGAAGTAAACACTGAAGCTTTCTTT.

The chain employs TRBV9 and TRBJ2-3; the D is unclear. Between the trimmed V and J ends, which lost 3 bases and 6 bases, there was a span of 8 bases. Germline V gene sequence: CDR1 SGDLS, CDR2 YYNGEE. The CDR3 totals 12 residues. The CDR3 is CASSGAGDTQYF. The CDR3 coding sequence is TGTGCCAGCAGCGGCGCCGGGGATACGCAGTATTTT. The complete variable domain, with remaining parts taken from reference TRBV9 and TRBJ2-3, reads DSGVTQTPKHLITATGQRVTLRCSPRSGDLSVYWYQQSLDQGLQFLIQYYNGEERAKGNILERFSAQQFPDLHSELNLSSLELGDSALYFCASSGAGDTQYFGPGTRLTVL.

V gene TRBV28 combines with J gene TRBJ1-5; D is ambiguous. Trimming stripped 5 bases from V and 1 base from J, with 15 bases between. This CDR3 comprises 16 residues. CDR1 is MDHEN and CDR2 is SYDVKM in the germline V gene. CDR3 loop: CASSAGESWSNQPQHF. CDR3 nucleotide sequence: TGTGCCAGCAGTGCCGGAGAATCATGGAGCAATCAGCCCCAGCATTTT.

This clone was observed once. The V call is TRBV6-1, the J call TRBJ2-6, with a possible D match to TRBD1 (5 bases). V was trimmed by 1 base and J by 0 bases, leaving 10 bases between them. The CDR3 spans 17 residues. The germline gives CDR1 MNHNS, CDR2 SASEGT. This CDR3 reads CASSEVLQDSGANVLTF. The CDR3 bases are TGTGCCAGCAGTGAAGTCTTACAGGACTCTGGGGCCAACGTCCTGACTTTC.

The chain links TRBV5-1 to TRBJ2-7; 7 bases match TRBD1. Germline loops: CDR1 SGHRS, CDR2 YFSETQ. This CDR3 has 18 amino acids. V was clipped by 0 bases and J by 3 bases; unmatched bases: 15. CDR3 nucleotides: TGCGCCAGCAGCTTGGGGCCGTTTGGGCGACAGGGATTCTACGAGCAGTACTTC. Protein sequence: CASSLGPFGRQGFYEQYF.

This chain links TRBV5-1 with TRBJ1-2; possibly TRBD1 for D (5 bases). Trimming removed 2 bases at V and 2 bases at J, with 7 bases between. Germline assignment: CDR1 SGHRS and CDR2 YFSETQ. The CDR3 runs to 13 residues. The CDR3 is CASSFTGNYGYTF. CDR3 coding DNA: TGCGCCAGCAGCTTTACAGGAAACTATGGCTACACCTTC.

CDR3 nucleotide sequence: TGTGCCAGCAGTGGGGGACTAGCATTCTCCTACGAGCAGTACTTC. This sequence encodes CASSGGLAFSYEQYF. The V and J genes are TRBV2 and TRBJ2-7; TRBD2 agrees at 9 bases. The CDR3 spans 15 residues. Germline lookup yields CDR1 SNHLY and CDR2 FYNNEI. Trimming removed 4 bases from V and 0 bases from J; junction bases left unmatched: 4.

CDR3 DNA: TGTGCCAGCAGCCCCCCCAGGGGGCGAATTTACGAGCAGTACTTC. Translation gives CASSPPRGRIYEQYF. V is TRBV14 and J is TRBJ2-7, with TRBD1 matching over 8 bases. Trimming removed 4 bases from V and 4 bases from J; junction bases left unmatched: 9. CDR3 length: 15 amino acids. The germline gives CDR1 SGHDN, CDR2 FVKESK.

This sequence joins TRBV10-3 and TRBJ1-1, with 8 nucleotides matching TRBD1. Germline loops: CDR1 ENHRY, CDR2 SYGVKD. The CDR3 extends over 14 amino acids. The ends lost 6 bases at V and 1 base at J; junction bases unmatched: 4. The CDR3 region is CAIRVDRENTEAFF. The CDR3 DNA reads as TGTGCCATCAGAGTGGACAGGGAGAACACTGAAGCTTTCTTT.

CDR3 protein: CASSPSSGNTIYF. As DNA, the CDR3 is TGTGCCAGCAGCCCTTCTTCTGGAAACACCATATATTTT. V is TRBV7-6 and J is TRBJ1-3; D call uncertain. The CDR3 is 13 amino acids. V lost 5 bases to trimming and J lost 1 base, with 6 bases between them. CDR1 is SGHVS and CDR2 is FNYEAQ in the germline V gene.

The CDR3 DNA reads TGTGCCAGCAGCTTAACGGGACTCCTAGCCTCTGGAAACACCATATATTTT. This encodes CASSLTGLLASGNTIYF. The chain joins TRBV7-8 to TRBJ1-3, with D possibly TRBD1 on 5 matching bases. V shed 2 bases and J shed 0 bases, with 14 bases lying between them. Germline V gene data show CDR1 as SGHVS and CDR2 as FQNEAQ. This CDR3 has 17 amino acids.

V usage is TRBV30 and J usage is TRBJ2-2; tentatively, D is TRBD2 (5 bases). The CDR3 contains 15 residues. The germline V and J ends were trimmed by 3 bases and 4 bases, with 15 bases remaining between them. CDR1 is GTSNPN, CDR2 SVGIG, per germline (reference sequence). CDR3 sequence reads: CAWREGGTGTGELFF. In nucleotides, the CDR3 is TGTGCCTGGAGAGAAGGAGGTACGGGCACCGGGGAGCTGTTTTTT.

CDR3 nucleotide sequence: TGTGCCAGCAGTGAATTGGGGCGGGAGGCCGAGATCTACGAGCAGTACTTC. It encodes CASSELGREAEIYEQYF. J is TRBJ2-7 and V is TRBV2, with TRBD2 matching over 8 bases. Trimming removed 2 bases from V and 3 bases from J; junction bases left unmatched: 12. This CDR3 is built from 17 residues. Germline CDR1 is SNHLY and CDR2 is FYNNEI.

The genes are TRBV5-1 and TRBJ1-6; 8 bases align to TRBD1. The ends lost 0 bases at V and 8 bases at J; junction bases unmatched: 4. The CDR3 runs 15 residues. Germline CDR1 and CDR2: SGHRS and YFSETQ. CDR3 sequence reads: CASSLGQGADSPLHF. CDR3 bases: TGCGCCAGCAGCTTGGGCCAGGGGGCGGATTCACCCCTCCACTTT.

This chain joins TRBV10-3 and TRBJ2-2; 7 nucleotides line up with TRBD2. Germline V gives CDR1 ENHRY, CDR2 SYGVKD. Unmatched junction bases numbered 7, after V lost 4 bases and J lost 2 bases. The CDR3 sequence is 16 residues long. CDR3 nucleotides: TGTGCCATCAGTGCCGCCGGGACTACCAACACCGGGGAGCTGTTTTTT. Its protein is CAISAAGTTNTGELFF.

This clone has only one observation. This chain connects TRBV7-8 to TRBJ2-1; 16 bases agree with TRBD2. Germline CDR1 reads SGHVS; CDR2 reads FQNEAQ. V was pared by 5 bases and J by 3 bases, with 7 bases of the junction left unmatched. This CDR3 spans 18 amino acids. The CDR3 loop is CASSPGTSGRDNYNEQFF. The CDR3 nucleotides are TGTGCCAGCAGCCCAGGGACTAGCGGGAGGGATAACTACAATGAGCAGTTCTTC.

This chain links TRBV6-2 or TRBV6-3 with TRBJ2-1; TRBD2 matches 8 bases. CDR1 MNHEY and CDR2 SVGEGT come from the germline V gene. Losses at the gene ends were 4 bases for V and 6 bases for J; bases not matched to a gene: 11. The CDR3 contains 16 residues. For the CDR3, the DNA is TGTGCCAGCAGTTCCACGGGACTAGTTCCCGGCAATGAGCAGTTCTTC. This gives the protein CASSSTGLVPGNEQFF.

The genes are TRBV3-1 (or the pseudogene TRBV3-2) and TRBJ2-7, with a tentative D call TRBD1 (5 bases). V shed 0 bases and J shed 7 bases, with 16 bases lying between them. CDR3 length equals 15 residues. Per the germline V gene, CDR1 is LGHDT and CDR2 is YNNKEL (reference sequence). The CDR3 loop is CASSQDAAGSGEQYF. The CDR3 DNA reads TGTGCCAGCAGCCAAGATGCAGCAGGGTCAGGTGAGCAGTACTTC.

This chain connects TRBV5-4 to TRBJ2-5; 8 positions agree with TRBD1. The CDR3 totals 14 residues. After removal of 4 bases from V and 2 bases from J, the junction contained 4 bases not matched to a gene. Germline values: CDR1 SGHNT, CDR2 YYREEE (reference sequence). The CDR3 sequence is CASSGRTGQETQYF. Here the CDR3 DNA reads TGTGCCAGCAGCGGGAGGACAGGGCAAGAGACCCAGTACTTC.

V is TRBV19 and J is TRBJ2-1; TRBD2 aligns across 10 bases. The CDR3 contains 18 residues. CDR1 and CDR2 (germline): LNHDA, SQIVND (reference sequence). Losses at the gene ends were 3 bases for V and 1 base for J; bases not matched to a gene: 9. Written as DNA, the CDR3 is TGTGCCAGTAGTATCTCCAGCGGGGGGGCAACGTCCTACAATGAGCAGTTCTTC. Residues: CASSISSGGATSYNEQFF.